The T cell receptor beta chain under discussion was sequenced for a study of blood T cell repertoires in COVID-19. Study information: COVID-19 samples from acute and convalescent phases originated in the United States, Italy and Spain. T cells, B-cell-depleted T cells, or PBMCs provided the cDNA or gDNA that served as material.

Clones were sequenced by immunoSEQ multiplex PCR, and TCRdb holds only the in-frame ones, with some missing. The profile shows about 330,000 clones, over 80% of them singletons. The germline CDR1 and CDR2 sequences are SGHNT and YYREEE (reference sequence). V shed 4 bases, J shed 3 bases, and the junction held 7 bases outside the gene matches. The length of the CDR3 is 14 residues. Two negative PCRs, clearance, or symptom resolution were required of recovered Cohort 3 donors. Specimen: PBMCs or T cells enriched from blood (not recorded which). The rearrangement uses TRBV5-4 and TRBJ2-7; 7 bases agree with TRBD1. The sequence derives from a man in his thirties or forties who had recovered from COVID-19. The CDR3 loop reads CASSLGDSYYEQYF. CDR3 DNA sequence: TGTGCCAGCAGCCTGGGGGACAGTTACTACGAGCAGTACTTC.